The 21 T cell receptor beta chains below come from one sample, sequenced in a study of T cell responses to AZD1222 COVID-19 vaccine. The protocol was immunoSEQ multiplex PCR, while the TCRdb copy is restricted to in-frame clones and leaves out a portion. The table includes more than 85,000 clones, about 91% detected once. The starting material was peripheral blood, obtained on day 0 of AZD1222 vaccination. These receptors were collected from an adult in good health.

This clone appeared once. V is TRBV7-8 and J is TRBJ2-5, with D possibly TRBD2 on 5 matching bases. V was clipped by 1 base and J by 5 bases, with 5 bases between them. The CDR3 runs 12 residues. Germline values: CDR1 SGHVS, CDR2 FQNEAQ. CDR3 amino acids: CASSLGEETQYF. CDR3 DNA: TGTGCCAGCAGCTTAGGGGAGGAGACCCAGTACTTC.

The chain links TRBV7-9 to TRBJ1-6; D is uncertain. The germline V gene encodes CDR1 SEHNR and CDR2 FQNEAQ (reference sequence). This CDR3 comprises 12 residues. Trimming pared 3 bases from V and 7 bases from J, leaving 4 bases between. The CDR3 nucleotides are TGTGCCAGCAGCTTGGGAAATTCACCCCTCCACTTT. It encodes CASSLGNSPLHF.

The chain joins TRBV30 to TRBJ1-1; D might be TRBD1 (5 bases). The CDR3 consists of 14 residues. Deletions cut 0 bases from V and 1 base from J, with 9 bases between. In germline, CDR1 is GTSNPN, CDR2 SVGIG (reference sequence). In DNA, the CDR3 is TGTGCCTGGAGTGTTGGGGCGGCGAACACTGAAGCTTTCTTT. Its protein product is CAWSVGAANTEAFF.

The chain has TRBV10-3 and TRBJ2-5; tentatively, D is TRBD1 (6 bases). V was clipped by 7 bases and J by 2 bases, with 11 bases between them. Germline V gene sequence: CDR1 ENHRY, CDR2 SYGVKD. The CDR3 is made up of 13 amino acids. The CDR3 spells CAIKGDIQETQYF. For the CDR3, the DNA is TGTGCCATCAAGGGGGATATACAAGAGACCCAGTACTTC.

The CDR3 loop reads CASSPGPSTDTQYF. CDR3 DNA: TGTGCCAGCAGTCCGGGACCGAGCACAGATACGCAGTATTTT. The V and J genes are TRBV2 and TRBJ2-3, with D tentatively TRBD1 or TRBD2 (5 bases each). Trimming left V 5 bases short and J 0 bases short, with 9 bases between. This CDR3 region has 14 residues. The germline gives CDR1 SNHLY, CDR2 FYNNEI.

The gene calls are TRBV4-1 and TRBJ2-7, with 12 bases that match TRBD2. The V gene end was trimmed by 3 bases and the J gene end by 2 bases; junction bases not matched to a gene: 2. The CDR3 length is 15 residues. Germline V gene sequence: CDR1 MGHRA, CDR2 YSYEKL. CDR3 sequence: CASSQGLAGTYEQYF. CDR3 DNA sequence: TGCGCCAGCAGCCAGGGACTAGCGGGTACCTACGAGCAGTACTTC.

The gene calls are TRBV6-2 or TRBV6-3 and TRBJ1-4; 9 bases are shared with TRBD1. The CDR3 is 15 amino acids. After removal of 0 bases from V and 7 bases from J, the junction contained 3 bases not matched to a gene. CDR1 and CDR2 from the germline V gene are MNHEY and SVGEGT. Here the CDR3 DNA reads TGTGCCAGCAGTTACTCGTTGACAGGGGGTGAAAAACTGTTTTTT. It codes for CASSYSLTGGEKLFF.

This clone has a single count. V gene TRBV6-5 combines with J gene TRBJ1-5; D gene uncertain. With 6 bases removed from V and 7 bases from J, the gap between germline ends came to 19 bases. The CDR3 consists of 15 residues. The germline gives CDR1 MNHEY, CDR2 SVGAGI. CDR3 protein: CASSSSGWAEQPQHF. The CDR3 nucleotides are TGTGCCAGCAGCTCCTCGGGTTGGGCCGAACAGCCCCAGCATTTT.

The gene calls are TRBV19 and TRBJ1-6; D call uncertain. Trimming took off 3 bases at V and 7 bases at J, with 10 bases between the two ends. Germline-derived CDR1 and CDR2 are LNHDA and SQIVND (reference sequence). CDR3 length equals 14 residues. CDR3 DNA sequence: TGTGCCAGTAGTATTCGGGGTGAGAATTCACCCCTCCACTTT. Protein sequence: CASSIRGENSPLHF.

The chain has TRBV5-4 and TRBJ1-1; no reliable D call. Trimming took off 0 bases at V and 7 bases at J, with 16 bases between the two ends. CDR3 length: 15 amino acids. Germline CDR1 and CDR2: SGHNT and YYREEE (reference sequence). The CDR3 coding sequence is TGTGCCAGCAGCTTGGGAGGCGGCCAGAACGGTGAAGCTTTCTTT. It translates to CASSLGGGQNGEAFF.

This rearrangement joins TRBV28 to TRBJ1-1, with 8 bases that match TRBD1. Looked up from germline, CDR1 is MDHEN and CDR2 is SYDVKM. This CDR3 contains 12 residues. V shed 6 bases and J 9 bases; nucleotides not matched to a gene: 6. The CDR3 is CASSPTGGQAFF. In DNA form, the CDR3 reads TGTGCCAGCAGCCCTACAGGGGGGCAAGCTTTCTTT.

This clone appeared once. The chain employs TRBV29-1 and TRBJ1-3; D is possibly TRBD1 (6 bases). V lost 7 bases and J lost 0, with 10 bases in between. The germline V gene has CDR1 SQVTM and CDR2 ANQGSEA. This CDR3 contains 13 residues. The DNA for the CDR3 is TGCAGCGCCCGGGACAACTCTGGAAACACCATATATTTT. It encodes CSARDNSGNTIYF.

V gene TRBV4-1 combines with J gene TRBJ2-2, with 14 bases aligning to TRBD2. CDR3 length equals 16 residues. After removal of 7 bases from V and 5 bases from J, the junction contained 6 bases not matched to a gene. Germline V gene data show CDR1 as MGHRA and CDR2 as YSYEKL. The CDR3 DNA follows: TGCGCCAGCACCCCGACTAGCGGGAGGGGTACCGGGGAGCTGTTTTTT. Translating gives CASTPTSGRGTGELFF.

The chain carries TRBV4-1 and TRBJ1-1; 11 bases match TRBD1. CDR3 length equals 19 residues. Germline V gene sequence: CDR1 MGHRA, CDR2 YSYEKL. The J segment lost 1 base and the V segment lost 1 base, leaving 11 bases of the junction unmatched. The CDR3 loop reads CASSQARDRGRGGNTEAFF. The CDR3 bases are TGCGCCAGCAGCCAAGCCCGGGACAGGGGGAGGGGAGGGAACACTGAAGCTTTCTTT.

The CDR3 region has the DNA TGTGCCAGCAGTGAGGGCCTCGTCCTTACTGAAGCTTTCTTT. Protein sequence: CASSEGLVLTEAFF. This sequence joins TRBV6-2 or TRBV6-3 and TRBJ1-1; D remains ambiguous. CDR3 length equals 14 residues. With 5 bases removed from V and 5 bases from J, the gap between germline ends came to 15 bases. Per the germline V gene, CDR1 is MNHEY and CDR2 is SVGEGT.

The rearrangement joins TRBV5-1 to TRBJ2-1; TRBD2 matches at 7 bases. Trimming removed 6 bases from V and 5 bases from J; junction bases left unmatched: 5. There are 13 residues in the CDR3. Germline V gives CDR1 SGHRS, CDR2 YFSETQ. CDR3 in DNA: TGCGCCAGCAACCTGGCGGGGGACAATGAGCAGTTCTTC. This translates into CASNLAGDNEQFF.

The chain links TRBV29-1 to TRBJ2-7; the match to TRBD1 covers 7 bases. This CDR3 contains 16 residues. The germline V gene has CDR1 SQVTM and CDR2 ANQGSEA. Germline trimming cut 6 bases from V and 0 bases from J; bases unmatched to any gene: 14. This CDR3 is CSVVGSGTEDSYEQYF. Written as DNA, the CDR3 is TGCAGCGTCGTTGGATCCGGGACAGAGGACTCCTACGAGCAGTACTTC.

The V gene is TRBV5-8, the J gene TRBJ1-5; no clear D. The V gene lost 0 bases and the J gene lost 4 bases, with 2 bases spanning the gap. Germline V lookup: CDR1 SGHTS, CDR2 YDEGEE. The length of the CDR3 is 12 residues. The CDR3 DNA reads as TGTGCCAGCAGCTTGGGGAATCAGCCCCAGCATTTT. Translated, it gives CASSLGNQPQHF.

The V gene is TRBV7-6, the J gene TRBJ2-7; no reliable D call. Trimming cost V 5 bases and J 9 bases, with 11 bases left between them. There are 11 residues in the CDR3. Germline loops: CDR1 SGHVS, CDR2 FNYEAQ. CDR3 DNA: TGTGCCAGCAGCACCTTGGAAGCGCAGTACTTC. Encoded protein: CASSTLEAQYF. Combining the CDR3 with reference TRBV7-6 and TRBJ2-7 gives the whole variable domain GAGVSQSPRYKVTKRGQDVALRCDPISGHVSLYWYRQALGQGPEFLTYFNYEAQQDKSGLPNDRFSAERPEGSISTLTIQRTEQRDSAMYRCASSTLEAQYFGPGTRLTVT.

V usage is TRBV9 and J usage is TRBJ1-3; perhaps TRBD1 as D (5 bases). From germline, CDR1 is SGDLS and CDR2 YYNGEE. The CDR3 is 15 amino acids. V was trimmed by 3 bases and J by 0 bases, leaving 10 bases between them. CDR3 nucleotide sequence: TGTGCCAGCAGCGGCACCGGGACCTCTGGAAACACCATATATTTT. This sequence encodes CASSGTGTSGNTIYF.

This chain connects TRBV27 to TRBJ1-2, with TRBD1 identical over 8 bases. J was trimmed by 2 bases and V by 3 bases; bases with no gene match: 20. The germline CDR1 and CDR2 sequences are MNHEY and SMNVEV (reference sequence). The CDR3 is 20 residues long. This chain's CDR3 is CASSFEGKAGGAWGNYGYTF. The CDR3 region has the DNA TGTGCCAGCAGTTTTGAGGGGAAGGCAGGGGGCGCTTGGGGAAACTATGGCTACACCTTC.